What follows are 13 T cell receptor beta chains derived from one specimen sequenced in a study of T cells in Graves' hyperthyroidism and ophthalmopathy. The investigators amplified TCR beta CDR3 regions from RNA transcripts. First-round RT-PCR with HTBI primers amplified the TCR CDR3 region. TCRdb ran MiXCR on the multiplex PCR reads and lists one entry per CDR3 protein. The table shows about 160,000 distinct CDR3 sequences, with 8% to 9.5% occurring only once. The sequenced sample was blood. Receptors originate from a woman under 30 with Graves' hyperthyroidism that later progressed to Graves' ophthalmopathy.

This chain links TRBV12-3 or TRBV12-4 with TRBJ1-2; weak D call: TRBD1 (6 bases). Trimming stripped 9 bases from V and 8 bases from J, with 22 bases between. The CDR3 is 14 amino acids. In DNA form, the CDR3 reads TGTGCCAGAAGCGGTCCAGGGGAAAGGTGGGGCTACACCTTC. It codes for CARSGPGERWGYTF.

At least ten counts were recorded for this clonotype. The chain has TRBV6-1 and TRBJ1-1; D gene unclear. Looked up from germline, CDR1 is MNHNS and CDR2 is SASEGT. V was trimmed by 8 bases and J by 1 base, leaving 11 bases between them. The CDR3 is made up of 13 amino acids. The CDR3 loop is CASRYVQNTEAFF. In DNA, the CDR3 is TGTGCCAGCCGGTATGTGCAGAACACTGAAGCTTTCTTT.

This clonotype has at least ten counts. V gene TRBV4-1 combines with J gene TRBJ2-7, with 9 bases aligning to TRBD1. Germline V gives CDR1 MGHRA, CDR2 YSYEKL. The CDR3 spans 14 residues. The junction had 4 bases not matched to a gene; V was cut back by 5 bases and J by 2 bases. Here the CDR3 DNA reads TGCGCCAGCAGCTACCGGGACAGGGCCTACGAGCAGTACTTC. It translates to CASSYRDRAYEQYF.

This clonotype came up many times. This chain links TRBV2 with TRBJ1-5, with 9 bases fitting TRBD1. CDR3 length: 16 residues. Per germline, CDR1 SNHLY and CDR2 FYNNEI. The V gene end was trimmed by 6 bases and the J gene end by 3 bases; junction bases not matched to a gene: 9. The DNA of the CDR3 is TGTGCCAGCAGACAGGACAGGGGAAAGCCCAATCAGCCCCAGCATTTT. This encodes CASRQDRGKPNQPQHF.

There are many counts of this clonotype. The chain joins TRBV4-1 to TRBJ1-5, with 7 bases matching TRBD1. With 3 bases clipped from V and 2 bases from J, the junction kept 4 bases outside the gene matches. The CDR3 contains 15 residues. The germline gives CDR1 MGHRA, CDR2 YSYEKL. CDR3 protein: CASSHSGTGNQPQHF. Here the CDR3 DNA reads TGCGCCAGCAGCCACTCCGGGACAGGCAATCAGCCCCAGCATTTT.

This clonotype was found many times. This chain joins TRBV20-1 and TRBJ1-2, with D unclear. Trimming removed 1 base at V and 8 bases at J, with 17 bases between. The germline V gene encodes CDR1 DFQATT and CDR2 SNEGSKA (reference sequence). This CDR3 contains 14 residues. The CDR3 protein is CSARVGDSGGGYTF. DNA for the CDR3: TGCAGTGCTAGAGTCGGGGATTCCGGCGGAGGCTACACCTTC.

This clonotype occurred many times. V is TRBV28 and J is TRBJ2-1; 7 positions agree with TRBD2. This CDR3 comprises 15 residues. V gave up 3 bases and J gave up 8 bases; unmatched junction bases: 10. The germline V gene encodes CDR1 MDHEN and CDR2 SYDVKM. CDR3: CASSFRGRAIDEQFF. Written as DNA, the CDR3 is TGTGCCAGCAGTTTCCGGGGGAGGGCCATCGATGAGCAGTTCTTC.

This clonotype has more than one count but fewer than ten. V and J are TRBV4-1 and TRBJ1-2; unclear D gene. The ends were cut back, 1 base at V and 7 bases at J, with 4 bases in the middle. Germline-derived CDR1 and CDR2 are MGHRA and YSYEKL. The CDR3 runs 11 residues. CDR3 amino acids: CASSQAGGYTF. In DNA form, the CDR3 reads TGCGCCAGCAGCCAAGCGGGTGGCTACACCTTC.

The chain uses TRBV29-1 and TRBJ2-6; D is ambiguous. CDR3 size: 14 residues. Germline lookup yields CDR1 SQVTM and CDR2 ANQGSEA. Trimming stripped 4 bases from V and 0 bases from J, with 7 bases between. CDR3 region: CSVGKNSGANVLTF. The CDR3 DNA reads TGCAGCGTTGGGAAAAACTCTGGGGCCAACGTCCTGACTTTC.

The sample holds many counts of this clonotype. V gene TRBV28 combines with J gene TRBJ1-4, with a possible D match to TRBD1 (6 bases). The CDR3 runs 14 residues. V lost 5 bases and J lost 8, with 15 bases in between. CDR1 is MDHEN and CDR2 is SYDVKM in the germline V gene. CDR3 amino acids: CASSVGTTREKLFF. The CDR3, as DNA: TGTGCCAGCAGTGTCGGGACAACTAGAGAAAAACTGTTTTTT.

The chain uses TRBV5-8 and TRBJ2-2; no definite D call. The CDR3 extends over 15 amino acids. Germline CDR1 reads SGHTS; CDR2 reads YDEGEE. The ends were cut back, 7 bases at V and 3 bases at J, with 16 bases in the middle. The CDR3 loop reads CASGDLGIYTGELFF. CDR3 sequence (DNA): TGTGCCAGCGGCGATTTGGGTATTTACACCGGGGAGCTGTTTTTT.

This clonotype was seen only a few times. V and J are TRBV2 and TRBJ1-5; tentative D call: TRBD1 (5 bases). The V gene's germline CDR1 is SNHLY and CDR2 FYNNEI. V was pared by 6 bases and J by 0 bases, with 6 bases between. The CDR3 sequence is 13 residues long. CDR3 in DNA: TGTGCCAGCAGGGGGCATAGCAATCAGCCCCAGCATTTT. This gives the protein CASRGHSNQPQHF.

This clonotype was recorded a few times. V gene TRBV13 combines with J gene TRBJ2-3, with 7 bases lining up with TRBD2. The CDR3 sequence is 18 residues long. Trimming at V came to 1 base and at J to 6 bases, leaving 16 bases not matched to a gene. Germline V gene data show CDR1 as PRHDT and CDR2 as FYEKMQ (reference sequence). The CDR3 reads CASSLVSGGAAASDTQYF. In DNA form, the CDR3 reads TGTGCCAGCAGCTTAGTATCGGGGGGTGCCGCGGCGTCCGATACGCAGTATTTT.